This T cell receptor (beta chain) originates from a study of OX40 agonist ivuxolimab in advanced cancers. Patients were excluded for autoimmune disease history or systemic immunosuppression. Germline V gives CDR1 MDHEN, CDR2 SYDVKM. Trimming left V 1 base short and J 8 bases short, with 12 bases between. The CDR3 covers 15 residues. TCRdb's copy holds only in-frame clones and misses some; the assay was immunoSEQ multiplex PCR. Here the sample spans 90,000 to 150,000 clones, around 87% being singletons. This TCR derives from an adult with an advanced solid tumor such as melanoma, head and neck, liver or kidney cancer. Sequences were derived from CD4+ or CD8+ T cells sorted from blood, sampled in a trial of the OX40 agonist ivuxolimab. The rearrangement links TRBV28 to TRBJ1-6, with D possibly TRBD1 on 5 matching bases. The CDR3 DNA reads TGTGCCAGCAGTTTATCCCCGGGGGTCGATTCACCCCTCCACTTT. This gives the protein CASSLSPGVDSPLHF.